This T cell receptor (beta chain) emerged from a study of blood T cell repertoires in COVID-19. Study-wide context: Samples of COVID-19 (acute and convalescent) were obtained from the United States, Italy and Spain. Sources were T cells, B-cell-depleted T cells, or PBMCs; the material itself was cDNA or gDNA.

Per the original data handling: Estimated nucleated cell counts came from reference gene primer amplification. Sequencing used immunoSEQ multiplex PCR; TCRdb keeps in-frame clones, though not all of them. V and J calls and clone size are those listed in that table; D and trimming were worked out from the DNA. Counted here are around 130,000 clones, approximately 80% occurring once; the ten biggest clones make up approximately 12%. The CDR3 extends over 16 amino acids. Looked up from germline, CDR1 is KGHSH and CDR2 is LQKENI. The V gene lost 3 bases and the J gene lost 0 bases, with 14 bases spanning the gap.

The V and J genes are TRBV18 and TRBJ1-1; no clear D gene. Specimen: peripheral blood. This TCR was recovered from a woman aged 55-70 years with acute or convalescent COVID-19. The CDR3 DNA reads TGTGCCAGCTCACCTGCTTCGAAAAGCTTGAACACTGAAGCTTTCTTT. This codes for CASSPASKSLNTEAFF.